The 8 T cell receptor beta chains below all came from one sample that was sequenced in a study of memory CD4+ T cells and cytomegalovirus serostatus. Libraries were prepared by immunoSEQ multiplex PCR; TCRdb keeps only in-frame clonotypes and omits some of them. The sample yields about 60,000 clones, roughly 80% seen once. Single viable CD3+CD4+CD8-CD45RO+ cells were sorted as the memory CD4+ T cells. Material: memory CD4+ T cells from blood. These receptors originate from an adult in good health and CMV-seronegative.

The J gene is TRBJ2-7, the V gene TRBV2; 8 bases match TRBD1. V was pared by 8 bases and J by 2 bases, with 5 bases of the junction left unmatched. This CDR3 contains 13 residues. Germline V gene lookup returns CDR1 SNHLY and CDR2 FYNNEI. CDR3 DNA sequence: TGTGCCAGCGGCCGGGACAGGACCTACGAGCAGTACTTC. It yields the protein CASGRDRTYEQYF.

The V gene is TRBV18, the J gene TRBJ1-2; maybe TRBD1 (5 bases). The V and J ends lost 4 bases and 4 bases respectively, with 13 bases between them. CDR3 length equals 14 residues. From germline, CDR1 is KGHSH and CDR2 LQKENI. The CDR3 bases are TGTGCCAGCTCACAAGGGGTTTCAAGCTATGGCTACACCTTC. This gives the protein CASSQGVSSYGYTF.

The chain has TRBV4-2 and TRBJ2-7; 15 nucleotides agree with TRBD2. V dropped 4 bases and J dropped 0; count of bases not matched to a gene: 4. Germline assignment: CDR1 LGHNA and CDR2 YNFKEQ. This CDR3 comprises 17 residues. The CDR3 sequence is CASSRTSGGDSSYEQYF. The CDR3 bases are TGTGCCAGCAGCCGGACTAGCGGGGGGGATAGCTCCTACGAGCAGTACTTC.

The V call is TRBV30, the J call TRBJ2-2; 9 nucleotides align to TRBD1. V dropped 5 bases and J dropped 0; count of bases not matched to a gene: 1. CDR1 and CDR2 from the germline V gene are GTSNPN and SVGIG (reference sequence). CDR3 size: 14 residues. CDR3 sequence: CAWDRGTNTGELFF. The CDR3 DNA reads TGTGCCTGGGACAGGGGGACGAACACCGGGGAGCTGTTTTTT.

This sequence joins TRBV10-1 and TRBJ1-3, with D perhaps matching TRBD1 (5 bases). Trimming took 6 bases from V and 4 from J, leaving 13 bases between them. Germline CDR1 WNHNN, CDR2 SYGVQD (reference sequence). This CDR3 has 14 amino acids. The CDR3 coding sequence is TGCGCCAGCAGCCACGGGACTGACGGAAACACCATATATTTT. Residues: CASSHGTDGNTIYF.

V usage is TRBV6-6 and J usage is TRBJ2-7; 7 nucleotides match TRBD2. CDR3 length: 13 amino acids. Trimming cost V 2 bases and J 4 bases; bases outside gene matches: 2. CDR1 and CDR2 from the germline V gene are MNHNY and SVGAGI (reference sequence). CDR3 residues: CASSYEGGYEQYF. As DNA, the CDR3 is TGTGCCAGCAGTTACGAGGGAGGGTACGAGCAGTACTTC.

This clone has only a few counts. V is TRBV4-2 and J is TRBJ1-5, with D possibly being TRBD1 (5 bases). The length of the CDR3 is 18 residues. V was clipped by 0 bases and J by 4 bases, with 19 bases between them. Germline CDR1 LGHNA, CDR2 YNFKEQ. CDR3 loop: CASSQDPSGTEKNQPQHF. For the CDR3, the DNA is TGTGCCAGCAGCCAAGACCCGTCCGGGACGGAGAAAAATCAGCCCCAGCATTTT.

The CDR3, as DNA: TGCGCCAGCAGTTCGGGACTAGCATTTGAGACCCAGTACTTC. Its protein is CASSSGLAFETQYF. The V gene is TRBV5-1, the J gene TRBJ2-5; 9 nucleotides align to TRBD2. V dropped 5 bases and J dropped 5; count of bases not matched to a gene: 7. Germline CDR1 SGHRS, CDR2 YFSETQ. CDR3 length: 14 residues.